This entry lists 18 T cell receptor beta chains sequenced from one sample in a study of OX40 agonist ivuxolimab in advanced cancers. The table came from immunoSEQ multiplex PCR; TCRdb's copy has only in-frame clones and leaves some out. The sample comprises about 62,000 clones, roughly 90% of which are singletons, and about 0.58% rests with the top ten. The sample in question was CD4+ or CD8+ T cells sorted from blood, obtained in a trial of the OX40 agonist ivuxolimab. These receptors originate from an adult with an advanced solid tumor such as melanoma, head and neck, liver or kidney cancer.

CDR3 coding DNA: TGTGCCTGGAGTAACCAGTACCCGGGACACTCTCATGGCTACACCTTC. This codes for CAWSNQYPGHSHGYTF. V and J are TRBV30 and TRBJ1-2; D possibly corresponds to TRBD1 (6 bases). The V and J ends lost 2 bases and 6 bases respectively, with 22 bases between them. Germline CDR1 and CDR2: GTSNPN and SVGIG (reference sequence). The CDR3 consists of 16 residues.

The chain carries TRBV11-2 and TRBJ2-3; a possible D gene is TRBD2 (5 bases). Germline values: CDR1 SGHAT, CDR2 FQNNGV. V was shortened by 6 bases and J by 5 bases, with 6 bases between the two germline ends. This CDR3 spans 11 amino acids. The CDR3: CASSGGDTQYF. In DNA form, the CDR3 reads TGTGCCAGCAGTGGAGGAGATACGCAGTATTTT.

The V call is TRBV6-5, the J call TRBJ2-3; no definite D call. Germline CDR1 is MNHEY and CDR2 is SVGAGI. The CDR3 loop spans 15 amino acids. The ends were cut back, 5 bases at V and 4 bases at J, with 16 bases in the middle. The DNA for the CDR3 is TGTGCCAGCAGTATAGGACCGCTCAACGCAGATACGCAGTATTTT. Encoded protein: CASSIGPLNADTQYF.

This rearrangement joins TRBV6-4 to TRBJ2-3; 9 bases map to TRBD2. The CDR3 totals 16 residues. Trimming took 5 bases from V and 0 from J; bases not matched to a gene: 6. CDR1 is MRHNA, CDR2 SNTAGT, per germline. The CDR3 here is CASSQAGGASTDTQYF. CDR3 DNA sequence: TGTGCCAGCAGTCAAGCGGGGGGAGCTAGCACAGATACGCAGTATTTT.

The V gene is TRBV18, the J gene TRBJ2-2; perhaps TRBD2 as D (5 bases). This CDR3 comprises 16 residues. Germline V gives CDR1 KGHSH, CDR2 LQKENI. Trimming took off 3 bases at V and 7 bases at J, with 18 bases between the two ends. The CDR3, as DNA: TGTGCCAGCTCACCTAATTTGGACTCCCAGAGCGGGGAGCTGTTTTTT. Residues: CASSPNLDSQSGELFF.

V and J are TRBV6-1 and TRBJ1-2; maybe TRBD1 (5 bases). V shed 3 bases and J shed 4 bases, with 9 bases lying between them. This CDR3 spans 13 amino acids. Germline assignment: CDR1 MNHNS and CDR2 SASEGT. The CDR3 DNA is TGTGCCAGCAGTGATGGACAAGCCTATGGCTACACCTTC. It yields the protein CASSDGQAYGYTF.

The chain has TRBV5-1 and TRBJ2-5, with 7 bases aligning to TRBD2. The CDR3 totals 15 residues. The V and J ends lost 4 bases and 5 bases, in that order; junction bases with no gene match: 11. Germline V CDR1 and CDR2: SGHRS, YFSETQ. The CDR3 region is CASSVGGGPQETQYF. The CDR3 DNA reads TGCGCCAGCAGCGTGGGGGGAGGGCCGCAGGAGACCCAGTACTTC.

The V and J genes are TRBV2 and TRBJ1-2; no clear D. CDR1 is SNHLY, CDR2 FYNNEI, per germline. The CDR3 is 13 amino acids. V was pared by 6 bases and J by 3 bases, with 11 bases between. The CDR3 nucleotides read TGTGCCAGCAGCCCCTCCCTTGACTATGGCTACACCTTC. The encoded protein is CASSPSLDYGYTF.

This clone was recorded only once. The V gene is TRBV13, the J gene TRBJ2-7; TRBD1 agrees at 8 bases. J gave up 4 bases and V 5 bases, and 4 bases lay outside the gene matches. This CDR3 is built from 13 residues. Germline CDR1 reads PRHDT; CDR2 reads FYEKMQ (reference sequence). As DNA, the CDR3 is TGTGCCAGCAGCCCGACAGGGGCGTACGAGCAGTACTTC. It yields the protein CASSPTGAYEQYF.

The CDR3 DNA follows: TGTGCCAGCAGCCAATCGACAGGTCAAAACATTCAGTACTTC. It translates to CASSQSTGQNIQYF. The chain couples TRBV4-2 to TRBJ2-4, with TRBD1 as a possible D gene (6 bases). V was cut by 2 bases and J by 5 bases, with 10 bases left in between. There are 14 residues in the CDR3. CDR1 and CDR2 (germline): LGHNA, YNFKEQ.

This clone was counted once. The V call is TRBV27, the J call TRBJ1-2; a weak D match, TRBD1 (5 bases). This CDR3 spans 15 amino acids. V lost 3 bases to trimming and J lost 0 bases, with 11 bases between them. In germline, CDR1 is MNHEY, CDR2 SMNVEV (reference sequence). The CDR3 spells CASSFHGATNYGYTF. Written as DNA, the CDR3 is TGTGCCAGCAGTTTCCACGGGGCTACTAACTATGGCTACACCTTC.

This clone was seen only once. The genes are TRBV10-2 and TRBJ2-5; no definite D call. With 8 bases removed from V and 5 bases from J, the gap between germline ends came to 9 bases. Germline V gene data show CDR1 as WSHSY and CDR2 as SAAADI. This CDR3 contains 11 residues. For the CDR3, the DNA is TGCGCCAGCGGGCGGCGTGAGACCCAGTACTTC. This translates into CASGRRETQYF.

A note on this clone: Mismatch with germline at one junction end may stem from a read error. The chain links TRBV6-1 to TRBJ1-2; possibly TRBD1 for D (6 bases). The germline CDR1 and CDR2 sequences are MNHNS and SASEGT. The CDR3 sequence is 11 residues long. CDR3 sequence: CASSSQGRGAF. The DNA of the CDR3 is TGTGCCAGCAGTAGCCAGGGGAGAGGCGCCTTC.

This chain connects TRBV5-4 to TRBJ1-2; a weak D match, TRBD1 (5 bases). V gave up 4 bases and J gave up 7 bases, with 23 bases separating them. This CDR3 has 16 amino acids. The germline V gene has CDR1 SGHNT and CDR2 YYREEE (reference sequence). The CDR3 sequence is CASSQDQGKIEVGYTF. In DNA, the CDR3 is TGTGCCAGCAGCCAAGATCAGGGCAAAATAGAGGTTGGCTACACCTTC.

In DNA form, the CDR3 reads TGTGCCAGCAGCTTGGGACAGGGGAAAGCTTTCTTT. This translates into CASSLGQGKAFF. The J gene is TRBJ1-1, the V gene TRBV7-9, with 10 bases identical to TRBD1. The CDR3 is 12 residues long. Trimming cost V 3 bases and J 9 bases; bases outside gene matches: 1. Germline-derived CDR1 and CDR2 are SEHNR and FQNEAQ (reference sequence).

The chain has TRBV5-1 and TRBJ1-2, with TRBD1 matching over 9 bases. The CDR3 totals 14 residues. In germline, CDR1 is SGHRS, CDR2 YFSETQ. Unmatched junction bases numbered 9, after V lost 4 bases and J lost 8 bases. This CDR3 reads CASSAGQGYGGYTF. CDR3 nucleotide sequence: TGCGCCAGCAGCGCGGGACAGGGTTACGGGGGCTACACCTTC. The full variable domain, in which reference TRBV5-1 and TRBJ1-2 provide the parts outside the CDR3, is KAGVTQTPRYLIKTRGQQVTLSCSPISGHRSVSWYQQTPGQGLQFLFEYFSETQRNKGNFPGRFSGRQFSNSRSEMNVSTLELGDSALYLCASSAGQGYGGYTFGSGTRLTVV.

The CDR3, as DNA: TGCGCCAGCAGCTCCGGGACAGGGATCGAGCAGTACTTC. Encoded protein: CASSSGTGIEQYF. V is TRBV5-1 and J is TRBJ2-7; 9 bases align to TRBD1. J lost 6 bases, V lost 3 bases, and 4 bases had no gene match. Per the germline V gene, CDR1 is SGHRS and CDR2 is YFSETQ. This CDR3 has 13 residues.

The gene calls are TRBV6-1 and TRBJ2-7, with 8 bases that match TRBD1. The V and J ends lost 7 bases and 12 bases, in that order; junction bases with no gene match: 11. The CDR3 loop spans 12 amino acids. Germline V lookup: CDR1 MNHNS, CDR2 SASEGT. In nucleotides, the CDR3 is TGTGCCAGCATCCTTGGACAGGGAGGTCTGTACTTC. As protein: CASILGQGGLYF.